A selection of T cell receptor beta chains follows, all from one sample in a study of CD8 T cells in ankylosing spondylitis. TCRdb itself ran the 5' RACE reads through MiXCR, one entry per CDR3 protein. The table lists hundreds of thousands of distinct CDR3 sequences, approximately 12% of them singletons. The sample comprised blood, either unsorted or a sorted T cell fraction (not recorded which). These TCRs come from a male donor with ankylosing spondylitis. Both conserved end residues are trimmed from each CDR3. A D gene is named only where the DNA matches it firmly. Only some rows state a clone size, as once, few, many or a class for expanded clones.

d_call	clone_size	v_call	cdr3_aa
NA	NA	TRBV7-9	ASSFRLYEKLF
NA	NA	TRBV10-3	AISDVGASQPQH
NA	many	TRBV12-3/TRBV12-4	ASSLTSPGELF
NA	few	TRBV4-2	ASSQAAKAGIGQETQY
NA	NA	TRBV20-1	SASRDIDYGYT
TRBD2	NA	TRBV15	ATSREGGRVYEQF
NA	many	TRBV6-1	ASSTLQGSGNTIY
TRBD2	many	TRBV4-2	ASSQGGEGGSYNEQF
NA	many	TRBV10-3	AISPMIGNTEAF
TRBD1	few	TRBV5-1	ASSLISGQGGAFQGTEAF
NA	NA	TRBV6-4	ASDENTEAF
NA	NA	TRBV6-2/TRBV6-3	ASSQIPENEQY
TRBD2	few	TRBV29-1	SAGTSGPETQY
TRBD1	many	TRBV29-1	SVSPDRAGEQY
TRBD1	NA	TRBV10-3	AISENTGQYAYEQY
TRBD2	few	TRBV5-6	ASSLEPAGGADTQY